A single sample is the source of the 27 T cell receptor beta chains below, sequenced in a study of early stage breast cancer tumors. Clones were read by immunoSEQ multiplex PCR, and TCRdb kept only the in-frame ones, dropping some. This table has 10,000 to 11,000 clones, around 75% appearing once. The specimen was breast tumor tissue. The receptors shown here come from a person aged 65-85 years with breast cancer.

The chain combines TRBV4-3 with TRBJ2-2; TRBD1 might be the D (7 bases). Germline CDR1 reads LGHNA; CDR2 reads YSLEER. The CDR3 has 17 residues. V gave up 8 bases and J gave up 5 bases, with 24 bases separating them. CDR3 loop: CASEPSTVAGGTGELFF. The DNA for the CDR3 is TGCGCCAGCGAGCCAAGTACGGTCGCAGGGGGGACCGGGGAGCTGTTTTTT.

The chain links TRBV30 to TRBJ2-1, with TRBD2 identical over 7 bases. Germline V CDR1 and CDR2: GTSNPN, SVGIG (reference sequence). The CDR3 is 14 amino acids. Losses at the gene ends were 3 bases for V and 5 bases for J; bases not matched to a gene: 7. The CDR3 DNA is TGTGCCTGGAGGCGAGCCGGGAGGAACAATGAGCAGTTCTTC. Its protein product is CAWRRAGRNNEQFF.

The chain couples TRBV7-9 to TRBJ2-3; D might be TRBD2 (6 bases). The CDR3 is made up of 15 amino acids. The germline gives CDR1 SEHNR, CDR2 FQNEAQ (reference sequence). Trimming pared 5 bases from V and 5 bases from J, leaving 17 bases between. The chain's CDR3 is CASSPPGTPGDTQYF. The DNA for the CDR3 is TGTGCCAGCAGCCCACCCGGGACTCCGGGAGATACGCAGTATTTT.

The chain combines TRBV5-4 with TRBJ2-7; 9 bases agree with TRBD1. CDR1 is SGHNT and CDR2 is YYREEE in the germline V gene (reference sequence). This CDR3 is 13 amino acids long. The ends lost 0 bases at V and 7 bases at J; junction bases unmatched: 2. The CDR3: CASSLDRGREQYF. As DNA, the CDR3 is TGTGCCAGCAGCTTGGACAGGGGGCGGGAGCAGTACTTC.

This clone was picked up one time. The chain is built from TRBV7-9 and TRBJ2-1; TRBD2 matches at 8 bases. V dropped 4 bases and J dropped 2; count of bases not matched to a gene: 7. Per the germline V gene, CDR1 is SEHNR and CDR2 is FQNEAQ (reference sequence). There are 16 residues in the CDR3. CDR3 loop: CASSSLVAGPYNEQFF. CDR3 DNA sequence: TGTGCCAGCAGCTCCTTGGTAGCGGGGCCCTACAATGAGCAGTTCTTC.

This sequence joins TRBV6-1 and TRBJ1-4; D is uncertain. This CDR3 region has 15 residues. The V gene's germline CDR1 is MNHNS and CDR2 SASEGT. Deletions cut 2 bases from V and 7 bases from J, with 14 bases between. In DNA, the CDR3 is TGTGCCAGCAGTGAACGTTCTACCTCTGGTGAAAAACTGTTTTTT. It encodes CASSERSTSGEKLFF.

The rearrangement uses TRBV4-2 and TRBJ2-3; D is possibly TRBD1 (6 bases). Trimming cost V 5 bases and J 0 bases, with 12 bases left between them. Germline V CDR1 and CDR2: LGHNA, YNFKEQ. The CDR3 covers 15 residues. CDR3 coding DNA: TGTGCCAGCAGCTCTAGTAGGGGGAGCACAGATACGCAGTATTTT. This translates into CASSSSRGSTDTQYF.

The CDR3 loop is CASSGWTSGGPPIYTGELFF. In nucleotides, the CDR3 is TGTGCCAGCAGCGGCTGGACTAGCGGGGGGCCCCCCATTTACACCGGGGAGCTGTTTTTT. The chain recombines TRBV9 with TRBJ2-2; TRBD2 aligns across 14 bases. The V gene end was trimmed by 3 bases and the J gene end by 3 bases; junction bases not matched to a gene: 13. Germline V gene data show CDR1 as SGDLS and CDR2 as YYNGEE. The CDR3 is 20 residues long.

The chain combines TRBV7-2 with TRBJ2-7, with D uncertain. Germline CDR1 is SGHTA and CDR2 is FQGNSA. Between the trimmed V and J ends, which lost 1 base and 6 bases, there was a span of 10 bases. This CDR3 has 13 residues. The CDR3 DNA reads as TGTGCCAGCAGCTTAGGCACCAACATCGAGCAGTACTTC. This encodes CASSLGTNIEQYF. Together with reference TRBV7-2 and TRBJ2-7, the CDR3 gives the full variable domain: GAGVSQSPSNKVTEKGKDVELRCDPISGHTALYWYRQSLGQGLEFLIYFQGNSAPDKSGLPSDRFSAERTGGSVSTLTIQRTQQEDSAVYLCASSLGTNIEQYFGPGTRLTVT.

The chain links TRBV9 to TRBJ2-5, with D possibly matching TRBD1 (6 bases). Germline loops: CDR1 SGDLS, CDR2 YYNGEE. This CDR3 spans 15 amino acids. V was shortened by 0 bases and J by 4 bases, with 13 bases between the two germline ends. CDR3 in DNA: TGTGCCAGCAGCGTAGTGTGGGGGCCGGTAGAGACCCAGTACTTC. It yields the protein CASSVVWGPVETQYF.

The chain couples TRBV19 to TRBJ1-5; 7 nucleotides match TRBD1. This CDR3 is built from 14 residues. J was trimmed by 6 bases and V by 3 bases; bases with no gene match: 5. Germline values: CDR1 LNHDA, CDR2 SQIVND (reference sequence). The CDR3 region is CASSIRPGGQPQHF. CDR3 coding DNA: TGTGCCAGTAGTATTAGGCCAGGGGGTCAGCCCCAGCATTTT.

The V gene is TRBV6-4, the J gene TRBJ2-3; TRBD2 matches 7 bases. The CDR3 extends over 13 amino acids. In germline, CDR1 is MRHNA, CDR2 SNTAGT. J gave up 9 bases and V 0 bases, and 3 bases lay outside the gene matches. CDR3 residues: CASSDSRGTTQYF. The CDR3 DNA reads TGTGCCAGCAGTGACTCGCGGGGGACCACGCAGTATTTT.

The V call is TRBV4-2, the J call TRBJ1-2; no definite D call. The CDR3 is made up of 17 amino acids. Trimming removed 0 bases from V and 5 bases from J, with 19 bases in between. CDR1 and CDR2 from the germline V gene are LGHNA and YNFKEQ. CDR3 coding DNA: TGTGCCAGCAGCCAAGATGCTAACGGAAAGGGAGTATATGGCTACACCTTC. As protein: CASSQDANGKGVYGYTF.

This clone appeared a single time. The V call is TRBV7-2, the J call TRBJ1-1, with unresolved D. Germline loops: CDR1 SGHTA, CDR2 FQGNSA. The CDR3 loop spans 15 amino acids. V shed 0 bases and J shed 3 bases, with 11 bases lying between them. This CDR3 reads CASSLAAESHTEAFF. DNA of the CDR3: TGTGCCAGCAGCTTAGCGGCAGAATCCCACACTGAAGCTTTCTTT. Supplemented by reference TRBV7-2 and TRBJ1-1, the full variable domain reads GAGVSQSPSNKVTEKGKDVELRCDPISGHTALYWYRQSLGQGLEFLIYFQGNSAPDKSGLPSDRFSAERTGGSVSTLTIQRTQQEDSAVYLCASSLAAESHTEAFFGQGTRLTVV.

In nucleotides, the CDR3 is TGTGCTAGTGGTTTGGTAGGGACTAGCGGGAGTGTCGAGCAGTACTTC. This codes for CASGLVGTSGSVEQYF. The V gene is TRBV12-5, the J gene TRBJ2-7; 14 bases fit TRBD2. This CDR3 spans 16 amino acids. In germline, CDR1 is LGHNT, CDR2 FRNRAP. V lost 0 bases to trimming and J lost 6 bases; unmatched junction nucleotides: 4.

The V call is TRBV9, the J call TRBJ2-2, with 8 bases identical to TRBD2. The CDR3 covers 15 residues. The germline V gene encodes CDR1 SGDLS and CDR2 YYNGEE. J was trimmed by 3 bases and V by 4 bases; bases with no gene match: 5. As DNA, the CDR3 is TGTGCCAGCAGCCCACGGGGGGGCGACACCGGGGAGCTGTTTTTT. This gives the protein CASSPRGGDTGELFF. Supplemented by reference TRBV9 and TRBJ2-2, the full variable domain reads DSGVTQTPKHLITATGQRVTLRCSPRSGDLSVYWYQQSLDQGLQFLIQYYNGEERAKGNILERFSAQQFPDLHSELNLSSLELGDSALYFCASSPRGGDTGELFFGEGSRLTVL.

This clone appeared once. The rearrangement joins TRBV30 to TRBJ1-3, with 7 nucleotides matching TRBD1. Trimming cost V 1 base and J 4 bases; bases outside gene matches: 4. This CDR3 contains 14 residues. Germline CDR1 is GTSNPN and CDR2 is SVGIG (reference sequence). The CDR3 DNA is TGTGCCTGGAGTGGGACAGGCCAGGGAAACACCATATATTTT. Translation gives CAWSGTGQGNTIYF.

The chain couples TRBV7-2 to TRBJ2-3; 9 bases align to TRBD2. This CDR3 has 15 residues. CDR1 is SGHTA, CDR2 FQGNSA, per germline. Unmatched junction bases numbered 2, after V lost 1 base and J lost 3 bases. The DNA for the CDR3 is TGTGCCAGCAGCTTAGTGGGACTAGCAACAGATACGCAGTATTTT. Protein: CASSLVGLATDTQYF.

This clone counts as medium-sized. The chain uses TRBV15 and TRBJ2-7; TRBD2 aligns across 9 bases. This CDR3 comprises 15 residues. Trimming cost V 4 bases and J 3 bases; bases outside gene matches: 7. CDR1 LNHNV and CDR2 YYDKDF come from the germline V gene (reference sequence). The CDR3 DNA reads TGTGCCACCAGCATCGGAGCGGGGGGTATCTACGAGCAGTACTTC. Encoded protein: CATSIGAGGIYEQYF.

The chain links TRBV4-1 to TRBJ1-4; D uncertain. Germline lookup yields CDR1 MGHRA and CDR2 YSYEKL. The CDR3 has 15 residues. With 2 bases removed from V and 1 base from J, the gap between germline ends came to 8 bases. CDR3 sequence reads: CASSQRRQTNEKLFF. Written as DNA, the CDR3 is TGCGCCAGCAGCCAACGCAGGCAAACTAATGAAAAACTGTTTTTT.

The chain carries TRBV28 and TRBJ2-7, with TRBD2 as a possible D gene (6 bases). CDR3 length: 14 amino acids. Looked up from germline, CDR1 is MDHEN and CDR2 is SYDVKM. Trimming removed 5 bases from V and 1 base from J, with 12 bases in between. The DNA for the CDR3 is TGTGCCAGCAGTCCCCTCGGGACTTCCTACGAGCAGTACTTC. Its translation: CASSPLGTSYEQYF.

The rearrangement links TRBV27 to TRBJ2-1; TRBD2 agrees at 10 bases. This CDR3 has 15 amino acids. V lost 3 bases and J lost 8; bases outside the gene matches: 7. CDR1 is MNHEY and CDR2 is SMNVEV in the germline V gene (reference sequence). The CDR3 DNA reads TGTGCCAGCAGTTTGAAGCGGGAGGGAGGGTATGAGCAGTTCTTC. Protein: CASSLKREGGYEQFF.

The chain employs TRBV7-9 and TRBJ1-5, with unresolved D. Germline V CDR1 and CDR2: SEHNR, FQNEAQ (reference sequence). V lost 5 bases and J 4 bases, leaving 9 bases between the germline ends. This CDR3 region has 13 residues. CDR3 nucleotide sequence: TGTGCCAGCAGCCGGCAGGAAAATCAGCCCCAGCATTTT. Protein: CASSRQENQPQHF.

This clone was seen more than once but under ten times. The V gene is TRBV4-1, the J gene TRBJ2-5, with D perhaps TRBD2 (5 bases). V shed 0 bases and J shed 9 bases, with 14 bases lying between them. Germline V lookup: CDR1 MGHRA, CDR2 YSYEKL. This CDR3 spans 14 amino acids. The CDR3 coding sequence is TGCGCCAGCAGCCAAGAGGACTTCGTTAGGGCCCAGTACTTC. It is translated as CASSQEDFVRAQYF.

This clone was seen a handful of times. This sequence joins TRBV18 and TRBJ1-5; 9 bases agree with TRBD1. CDR3 length: 15 amino acids. Germline CDR1 reads KGHSH; CDR2 reads LQKENI. Trimming at V came to 5 bases and at J to 1 base, leaving 3 bases not matched to a gene. The CDR3 nucleotides are TGTGCCAGCTCAGGGGACAGGGCGAGCAATCAGCCCCAGCATTTT. It specifies CASSGDRASNQPQHF.

This clone was picked up a small number of times. The chain employs TRBV4-3 and TRBJ2-4, with D tentatively TRBD2 (6 bases). The ends were cut back, 0 bases at V and 8 bases at J, with 11 bases in the middle. Per germline, CDR1 LGHNA and CDR2 YSLEER. The CDR3 consists of 14 residues. The CDR3: CASSQEGGADIQYF. The CDR3 DNA reads TGCGCCAGCAGCCAAGAAGGCGGGGCGGACATTCAGTACTTC.

This rearrangement joins TRBV5-8 to TRBJ1-5; D uncertain. Trimming took 0 bases from V and 3 from J, leaving 10 bases between them. Per germline, CDR1 SGHTS and CDR2 YDEGEE. The CDR3 covers 15 residues. CDR3 sequence: CASSLEDTYNQPQHF. The DNA for the CDR3 is TGTGCCAGCAGCTTGGAAGACACGTACAATCAGCCCCAGCATTTT.